This entry is about one T cell receptor beta chain. This sample was taken from a study of patients and donors after allogeneic stem cell transplantation. TCRdb called the RT-PCR reads again in MiXCR, with one record for every CDR3 protein. The table records about a million distinct CDR3 sequences, about a sixth of them present only once. The ends lost 4 bases at V and 0 bases at J; junction bases unmatched: 8. The CDR3 is 16 residues long. Germline values: CDR1 SGHKS, CDR2 YYEKEE (reference sequence). V is TRBV5-5 and J is TRBJ2-7; 9 bases align to TRBD2. This clonotype originated in a human donor who was either an allogeneic HSCT recipient or a stem cell or donor lymphocyte infusion donor (not recorded which). It is not recorded whose cells these are; they may come from a transplant donor. The specimen was blood, either unsorted or a sorted T cell fraction (not recorded which). This CDR3 reads CASSQTSGPSSYEQYF. DNA for the CDR3: TGTGCCAGCAGCCAAACTAGCGGGCCTAGCTCCTACGAGCAGTACTTC.